The subject of this entry is one T cell receptor beta chain. Antigen specificity is unknown. A far larger clone is one nucleotide away, so this likely arose from a read error. This sample was included in a study of regulatory T cells in long-lasting Graves disease. Overall study: Disease was considered persistent Graves' disease after over 5 years of antithyroid drugs (with positive TSH receptor antibodies). Broader study findings: Under persistent disease, TRBV28, TRBJ1-2 and TRBJ2-5 were used preferentially.

Trimming removed 11 bases at V and 1 base at J, with 14 bases between. Germline CDR1 is MNHNS and CDR2 is SASEGT. The CDR3 is 13 amino acids. Described time point: persistent/refractory GD, antithyroid drugs over 5 years with positive TRAb. From RNA extracted from PBMCs, the TCR library was made. Libraries of TCR beta came from iRepertoire HTBI primers plus Arm-PCR of CDR3 regions. In the study's own analysis: Identification across samples found fewer than 65 TRBV and over 12 TRBJ segments. TCRdb recomputed calls from the multiplex PCR reads with MiXCR, one row per CDR3 protein. The V and J calls reflect TCRdb's pipeline rather than the authors' work. The sample carries about 290,000 distinct CDR3 sequences, around 23% recorded once.

This rearrangement joins TRBV6-1 to TRBJ1-1; no reliable D call. The TCR sequence derives from a female donor with Graves disease. The source was peripheral blood mononuclear cells (PBMCs), collected when the disease was refractory, from a patient treated with antithyroid drugs. The CDR3 nucleotides are TGTGCCGGCCAGACAAGCAAGAACACTGAAGCTTTCTTT. Amino acid sequence: CAGQTSKNTEAFF.